Here is one TCR beta chain with its context. These data belong to a study of blood T cell repertoires in COVID-19. Germline V gene sequence: CDR1 KGHSH, CDR2 LQKENI. The CDR3 loop spans 13 amino acids. V shed 1 base and J shed 4 bases, with 8 bases lying between them. Assay used: immunoSEQ multiplex PCR; TCRdb lists only in-frame clones, some missing. The table includes about 250,000 clones, roughly 85% detected once. The sample consisted of peripheral blood. The chain couples TRBV18 to TRBJ2-7, with D maybe TRBD2 (6 bases). This sequence originates from a man between 18 and 35 years old with active or convalescent COVID-19. CDR3 protein: CASSPQGGYEQYF. CDR3 bases: TGTGCCAGCTCACCACAGGGAGGTTACGAGCAGTACTTC. The full variable domain, with the rest looked up from reference TRBV18 and TRBJ2-7, is NAGVMQNPRHLVRRRGQEARLRCSPMKGHSHVYWYRQLPEEGLKFMVYLQKENIIDESGMPKERFSAEFPKEGPSILRIQQVVRGDSAAYFCASSPQGGYEQYFGPGTRLTVT.